The rows below give T cell receptor beta chains drawn from one sample of a study of T cells in Graves' hyperthyroidism and ophthalmopathy. TCRdb recomputed calls from the multiplex PCR reads with MiXCR, one row per CDR3 protein. The table lists hundreds of thousands of distinct CDR3 sequences, roughly 14% of them singletons. The sequenced sample consisted of blood. Receptor source: a man between 18 and 29 years old with Graves' ophthalmopathy. Each CDR3 is given with its conserved first and last residue. D genes are given only for firm matches. Some rows have no size entry. The others give once, few or many, or a class for an expanded clone.

V gene	D gene	J gene	clone size	CDR3 protein	CDR3 DNA
TRBV12-5	NA	TRBJ1-4	NA	CASGLVTTGYNEKLFF	TGTGCTAGTGGTTTGGTAACAACGGGGTATAATGAAAAACTGTTTTTT
TRBV7-6	NA	TRBJ2-3	many	CASSLEGLSVDTQYF	TGTGCCAGCAGCTTAGAGGGACTCTCAGTGGATACGCAGTATTTT
TRBV10-3	NA	TRBJ1-1	many	CAISLGRGSALNTEAFF	TGTGCCATCAGTCTCGGTAGGGGGTCTGCCTTGAACACTGAAGCTTTCTTT
TRBV29-1	NA	TRBJ2-4	many	CSVGGWQVKNIQYF	TGCAGCGTTGGGGGGTGGCAGGTCAAAAACATTCAGTACTTC
TRBV10-3	NA	TRBJ1-6	many	CAISESGPPSGYNSPLHF	TGTGCCATCAGTGAGTCCGGACCCCCCTCCGGATATAATTCACCCCTCCACTTT
TRBV18	TRBD1	TRBJ2-7	many	CASSPGTGPHEQYF	TGTGCCAGCTCACCGGGGACAGGGCCGCACGAGCAGTACTTC
TRBV11-3	NA	TRBJ2-2	many	CASSWGRSTGELFF	TGTGCCAGCAGCTGGGGGCGGAGCACCGGGGAGCTGTTTTTT
TRBV6-5	NA	TRBJ1-5	many	CASSYGESYQPQHF	TGTGCCAGCAGTTACGGGGAATCCTATCAGCCCCAGCATTTT
TRBV14	NA	TRBJ1-1	few	CASSPRGREWGTEAFF	TGTGCCAGCAGCCCACGTGGCAGGGAGTGGGGGACTGAAGCTTTCTTT
TRBV9	NA	TRBJ1-4	few	CASSVGGGEGEKLFF	TGTGCCAGCAGCGTAGGGGGAGGGGAGGGGGAAAAACTGTTTTTT
TRBV11-1	TRBD2	TRBJ2-1	NA	CASSTLRLAGGTYNEQFF	TGTGCCAGCAGCACCCTAAGACTAGCGGGGGGCACATACAATGAGCAGTTCTTC
TRBV27	NA	TRBJ1-2	many	CASSISGRNYGYTF	TGTGCCAGCAGTATAAGTGGGCGTAACTATGGCTACACCTTC
TRBV6-1	TRBD1	TRBJ1-1	many	CASSTTGSNTEAFF	TGTGCCAGCAGTACGACAGGGTCTAACACTGAAGCTTTCTTT
TRBV5-1	NA	TRBJ2-3	many	CASSLAPGADTQYF	TGCGCCAGCAGCTTGGCTCCTGGGGCAGATACGCAGTATTTT
TRBV3-1	TRBD1	TRBJ2-7	NA	CASRGTGGDEQYF	TGTGCCAGCAGGGGGACAGGAGGGGACGAGCAGTACTTC
TRBV12-5	NA	TRBJ1-4	few	CASGYPNEKLFF	TGTGCTAGTGGTTACCCGAATGAAAAACTGTTTTTT
TRBV9	NA	TRBJ2-1	many	CASSGTPNEQFF	TGTGCCAGCAGCGGGACCCCCAATGAGCAGTTCTTC
TRBV10-1	NA	TRBJ1-6	few	CASSESVGSPLHF	TGCGCCAGCAGTGAATCCGTCGGTTCACCCCTCCACTTT
TRBV28	TRBD1	TRBJ2-5	many	CASSLRGGGETQYF	TGTGCCAGCAGTTTAAGAGGGGGCGGAGAGACCCAGTACTTC
TRBV3-1	TRBD2	TRBJ2-3	many	CASSQDGLAGGITDTQYF	TGTGCCAGCAGCCAAGATGGACTAGCGGGAGGCATCACAGATACGCAGTATTTT
TRBV4-1	NA	TRBJ1-1	few	CASSQESTMGTEAFF	TGCGCCAGCAGCCAAGAGTCCACCATGGGCACTGAAGCTTTCTTT
TRBV5-1	TRBD1	TRBJ2-1	many	CASSWDSQVAEQFF	TGCGCCAGCAGCTGGGACAGTCAGGTCGCTGAGCAGTTCTTC
TRBV7-9	NA	TRBJ2-7	many	CASSQGMESYEQYF	TGTGCCAGCAGCCAAGGCATGGAGTCCTACGAGCAGTACTTC
TRBV5-4	NA	TRBJ2-2	few	CASSPPTPDNAGELFF	TGTGCCAGCAGCCCACCTACCCCAGATAACGCCGGGGAGCTGTTTTTT
TRBV5-4	NA	TRBJ1-1	many	CASSPGRGVGGTEAFF	TGTGCCAGCAGCCCCGGTCGGGGCGTTGGGGGCACTGAAGCTTTCTTT
TRBV11-2	NA	TRBJ1-5	many	CASSLSTGGNQPQHF	TGTGCCAGCAGCTTATCCACGGGCGGCAATCAGCCCCAGCATTTT
TRBV4-1	TRBD1	TRBJ1-2	NA	CASSQPGTGDCYTF	TGCGCCAGCAGCCAACCCGGGACAGGGGATTGCTACACCTTC